This T cell receptor beta chain emerged from a study of blood T cell repertoires in COVID-19. From germline, CDR1 is MNHEY and CDR2 SVGAGI. With 2 bases removed from V and 10 bases from J, the gap between germline ends came to 12 bases. This CDR3 spans 13 amino acids. Libraries were prepared by immunoSEQ multiplex PCR; TCRdb keeps only in-frame clonotypes and omits some of them. The table lists 500,000 or so clones, approximately 86% of them singletons. The J gene is TRBJ2-1, the V gene TRBV6-5, with D perhaps matching TRBD1 (6 bases). Input material: PBMCs or T cells enriched from blood (not recorded which). This sequence was found in a woman under 30 who had recovered from COVID-19. In DNA, the CDR3 is TGTGCCAGCAGTTACAACAGGGTGGTAGAGCAGTTCTTC. This codes for CASSYNRVVEQFF.